Below, 20 T cell receptor beta chains from the same sample are listed, as sequenced in a study of response to subunit inactivated influenza vaccine. MiXCR was run by TCRdb on the RT-PCR reads, yielding one entry per CDR3 protein. The sample gives about half a million distinct CDR3 sequences, 25% of which show up once; about 1.9% is in the top ten. The sample here was CD4+ T cells sorted from PBMCs, taken about 5 days after vaccination. The origin of the receptors is a man aged 50-60 years who received an inactivated influenza vaccine.

The chain has TRBV20-1 and TRBJ1-6; 8 bases map to TRBD1. This CDR3 is 15 amino acids long. Germline-derived CDR1 and CDR2 are DFQATT and SNEGSKA (reference sequence). Trimming at V came to 0 bases and at J to 10 bases, leaving 8 bases not matched to a gene. The CDR3 DNA reads TGCAGTGCTAGAGACTCCACAGGGGGAGGGTCACCCCTCCACTTT. It is translated as CSARDSTGGGSPLHF.

The chain combines TRBV7-8 with TRBJ1-2; the D gene is possibly TRBD1 (6 bases). The CDR3 contains 14 residues. Germline values: CDR1 SGHVS, CDR2 FQNEAQ. V lost 4 bases, J lost 8 bases, and 17 bases lay in between. CDR3 sequence: CASSSWETGRGYTF. The CDR3, as DNA: TGTGCCAGCAGCTCCTGGGAAACAGGGAGAGGCTACACCTTC.

V and J are TRBV5-1 and TRBJ2-2; no firm D call. This CDR3 region has 14 residues. CDR1 and CDR2 from the germline V gene are SGHRS and YFSETQ. Trimming shortened V by 4 bases and J by 8 bases, and 15 bases separated the two germline ends. For the CDR3, the DNA is TGCGCCAGCAGCCTTCGGCCTGAGGCGGGGGAGCTGTTTTTT. This codes for CASSLRPEAGELFF.

This clonotype occurred a few times. The chain recombines TRBV5-6 with TRBJ1-6, with D perhaps TRBD1 (5 bases). V lost 1 base, J lost 7 bases, and 12 bases lay in between. The germline V gene encodes CDR1 SGHDT and CDR2 YYEEEE. CDR3 length equals 15 residues. CDR3 residues: CASSLYGAPNSPLHF. In nucleotides, the CDR3 is TGTGCCAGCAGCTTGTACGGGGCTCCGAATTCACCCCTCCACTTT. Supplemented by reference TRBV5-6 and TRBJ1-6, the full variable domain reads DAGVTQSPTHLIKTRGQQVTLRCSPKSGHDTVSWYQQALGQGPQFIFQYYEEEERQRGNFPDRFSGHQFPNYSSELNVNALLLGDSALYLCASSLYGAPNSPLHFGNGTRLTVT.

The V gene is TRBV7-8, the J gene TRBJ2-7, with 7 bases identical to TRBD1. The CDR3 length is 16 residues. In germline, CDR1 is SGHVS, CDR2 FQNEAQ. V lost 0 bases, J lost 2 bases, and 7 bases stayed unmatched. CDR3 DNA sequence: TGTGCCAGCAGCTTAGCCCCACAGGGGACCCCCTACGAGCAGTACTTC. Residues: CASSLAPQGTPYEQYF.

The J gene is TRBJ2-7, the V gene TRBV20-1; 7 bases agree with TRBD2. The CDR3 length is 13 residues. Germline V gives CDR1 DFQATT, CDR2 SNEGSKA (reference sequence). Germline trimming cut 3 bases from V and 3 bases from J; bases unmatched to any gene: 5. Here the CDR3 DNA reads TGCAGTGCTAGCCGACTAGCTGTCTACGAGCAGTACTTC. It translates to CSASRLAVYEQYF.

The chain is built from TRBV5-1 and TRBJ1-6; TRBD1 matches 9 bases. The ends lost 4 bases at V and 8 bases at J; junction bases unmatched: 7. CDR1 and CDR2 (germline): SGHRS, YFSETQ. The CDR3 sequence is 15 residues long. The CDR3 DNA reads TGCGCCAGCAGCCTAGGACAGGGGCCTTATTCACCCCTCCACTTT. It translates to CASSLGQGPYSPLHF.

This clonotype was observed a few times. The genes are TRBV4-1 and TRBJ2-2; possible D gene TRBD2, 6 bases. Trimming removed 0 bases from V and 7 bases from J, with 9 bases in between. Per the germline V gene, CDR1 is MGHRA and CDR2 is YSYEKL. This CDR3 has 14 residues. CDR3 residues: CASSQEGGDGELFF. The CDR3 nucleotides are TGCGCCAGCAGCCAAGAGGGGGGAGACGGGGAGCTGTTTTTT.

A few counts support this clonotype. The rearrangement joins TRBV20-1 to TRBJ1-5; TRBD1 aligns across 10 bases. Trimming took 0 bases from V and 1 from J; bases not matched to a gene: 6. The CDR3 length is 17 residues. Germline lookup yields CDR1 DFQATT and CDR2 SNEGSKA (reference sequence). The CDR3 protein is CSARDRGTGASNQPQHF. Here the CDR3 DNA reads TGCAGTGCTAGAGATCGGGGGACAGGGGCGAGCAATCAGCCCCAGCATTTT.

This clonotype was seen only a few times. The chain links TRBV6-2 or TRBV6-3 to TRBJ2-1; D uncertain. Germline V gene lookup returns CDR1 MNHEY and CDR2 SVGEGT. V lost 7 bases to trimming and J lost 4 bases, with 8 bases between them. The CDR3 has 12 residues. The CDR3 reads CASTDGYNEQFF. The CDR3 DNA follows: TGTGCCAGCACGGACGGGTACAATGAGCAGTTCTTC.

This clonotype was seen only a few times. J is TRBJ2-1 and V is TRBV9; 7 bases are a match to TRBD2. This CDR3 is built from 15 residues. The germline gives CDR1 SGDLS, CDR2 YYNGEE. After removal of 0 bases from V and 7 bases from J, the junction contained 7 bases not matched to a gene. The CDR3 loop reads CASSVVGGSSNEQFF. The CDR3 region has the DNA TGTGCCAGCAGCGTAGTCGGCGGGAGTAGTAATGAGCAGTTCTTC.

This clonotype was detected a few times. This chain joins TRBV7-9 and TRBJ2-1, with TRBD2 identical over 8 bases. There are 15 residues in the CDR3. The germline V gene encodes CDR1 SEHNR and CDR2 FQNEAQ (reference sequence). V shed 5 bases, J shed 3 bases, and the junction held 6 bases outside the gene matches. The chain's CDR3 is CASSITSGVYNEQFF. The DNA for the CDR3 is TGTGCCAGCAGCATAACTAGCGGAGTCTACAATGAGCAGTTCTTC.

This clonotype was seen a handful of times. The rearrangement uses TRBV5-1 and TRBJ1-5; D gene ambiguous. Looked up from germline, CDR1 is SGHRS and CDR2 is YFSETQ. V gave up 0 bases and J gave up 0 bases, with 10 bases separating them. The CDR3 consists of 16 residues. The CDR3 nucleotides are TGCGCCAGCAGCTTGGACGGAGAGACTAGCAATCAGCCCCAGCATTTT. Translating gives CASSLDGETSNQPQHF.

This clonotype was recorded at least ten times. This rearrangement joins TRBV20-1 to TRBJ2-7; perhaps TRBD1 as D (6 bases). The germline V gene encodes CDR1 DFQATT and CDR2 SNEGSKA (reference sequence). The CDR3 spans 13 residues. With 4 bases removed from V and 3 bases from J, the gap between germline ends came to 13 bases. The CDR3 bases are TGCAGTGCTATACAGGGCTGGGACTACGAGCAGTACTTC. Translating it yields CSAIQGWDYEQYF.

This clonotype was counted only a few times. The chain has TRBV4-3 and TRBJ1-5; 12 positions match TRBD1. This CDR3 is built from 17 residues. V lost 0 bases and J lost 5; bases outside the gene matches: 5. CDR1 is LGHNA and CDR2 is YSLEER in the germline V gene. The CDR3 nucleotides are TGCGCCAGCAGCCAAGAATGGGACAGGGGGCAATATCAGCCCCAGCATTTT. Translated, it gives CASSQEWDRGQYQPQHF.

The J gene is TRBJ2-1, the V gene TRBV10-3, with 7 bases fitting TRBD2. Germline V lookup: CDR1 ENHRY, CDR2 SYGVKD. The CDR3 runs to 16 residues. V lost 2 bases and J lost 3; bases outside the gene matches: 7. The CDR3 nucleotides are TGTGCCATCAGTGAGCTCCAGCGGGGTATCTACAATGAGCAGTTCTTC. Residues: CAISELQRGIYNEQFF.

CDR3 in DNA: TGTGCCACCCTGACATCTTACAATGAGCAGTTCTTC. Protein product: CATLTSYNEQFF. The gene calls are TRBV12-3 or TRBV12-4 and TRBJ2-1; D remains ambiguous. V lost 10 bases and J lost 4, with 11 bases in between. The CDR3 consists of 12 residues.

The chain combines TRBV29-1 with TRBJ2-7; D is possibly TRBD1 (5 bases). Trimming cost V 6 bases and J 7 bases, with 19 bases left between them. This CDR3 spans 13 amino acids. Looked up from germline, CDR1 is SQVTM and CDR2 is ANQGSEA. CDR3: CSVGQGDLREQYF. CDR3 nucleotides: TGCAGCGTAGGACAAGGGGATTTACGAGAGCAGTACTTC.

This clonotype has a single count. The V call is TRBV28, the J call TRBJ2-1, with 7 bases that match TRBD2. Germline V lookup: CDR1 MDHEN, CDR2 SYDVKM. The V segment lost 3 bases and the J segment 9 bases; nucleotides outside the gene matches: 20. The CDR3 has 18 residues. In nucleotides, the CDR3 is TGTGCCAGCAGTTTCCCCCCCCGGCGAGGACTAGGTTATCGTGAGCAGTTCTTC. Translated: CASSFPPRRGLGYREQFF.

The rearrangement uses TRBV20-1 and TRBJ1-6, with D possibly TRBD1 on 5 matching bases. Trimming removed 6 bases from V and 10 bases from J, with 16 bases in between. The CDR3 sequence is 13 residues long. Germline values: CDR1 DFQATT, CDR2 SNEGSKA (reference sequence). The CDR3 DNA follows: TGCAGTGCCCGGGACGCCGCGGGCTCACCCCTCCACTTT. Translated, it gives CSARDAAGSPLHF.